Listed here are 18 T cell receptor beta chains from one sample, sequenced in a study of cytomegalovirus exposure and HLA in healthy donors. Clones were sequenced by immunoSEQ multiplex PCR, and TCRdb holds only the in-frame ones, with some missing. Of about 180,000 clones in the sample, approximately 90% were seen once. Specimen: PBMCs. Receptors were obtained from a young woman in good health and CMV-seronegative.

The chain employs TRBV28 and TRBJ2-7, with TRBD2 identical over 7 bases. Per the germline V gene, CDR1 is MDHEN and CDR2 is SYDVKM. V shed 2 bases and J 5 bases; nucleotides not matched to a gene: 6. The CDR3 contains 14 residues. In DNA form, the CDR3 reads TGTGCCAGCAGTTTAGGGGGGGGTAGGAACGAGCAGTACTTC. Its translation: CASSLGGGRNEQYF.

This clone has a single count. The chain is built from TRBV6-6 and TRBJ1-5; no reliable D call. Deletions cut 0 bases from V and 4 bases from J, with 10 bases between. Germline V gene data show CDR1 as MNHNY and CDR2 as SVGAGI (reference sequence). This CDR3 is 15 amino acids long. The CDR3: CASSYSVRRNQPQHF. CDR3 DNA: TGTGCCAGCAGTTACTCGGTCCGCAGGAATCAGCCCCAGCATTTT.

This clone was seen more than once but under ten times. V usage is TRBV7-2 and J usage is TRBJ1-1; unclear D gene. V dropped 5 bases and J dropped 3 bases, with 7 bases sitting between them. The CDR3 is 12 residues long. The V gene's germline CDR1 is SGHTA and CDR2 FQGNSA. CDR3 residues: CASSPEYTEAFF. As DNA, the CDR3 is TGTGCCAGCAGCCCCGAGTACACTGAAGCTTTCTTT.

The chain combines TRBV7-8 with TRBJ2-3; tentative D call: TRBD2 (6 bases). CDR1 and CDR2 from the germline V gene are SGHVS and FQNEAQ. Trimming left V 1 base short and J 2 bases short, with 16 bases between. The CDR3 totals 17 residues. CDR3 loop: CASSLVAGRGITDTQYF. The CDR3 nucleotides read TGTGCCAGCAGCTTAGTGGCGGGACGGGGAATCACAGATACGCAGTATTTT.

The chain recombines TRBV5-1 with TRBJ2-7; possibly TRBD1 for D (7 bases). CDR1 is SGHRS and CDR2 is YFSETQ in the germline V gene. Trimming cost V 3 bases and J 2 bases, with 15 bases left between them. The CDR3 is 15 amino acids. CDR3 sequence reads: CASSSGAGTAYEQYF. CDR3 bases: TGCGCCAGCAGCTCGGGGGCCGGGACAGCCTACGAGCAGTACTTC.

The chain has TRBV5-4 and TRBJ1-6; a weak D match, TRBD1 (6 bases). V was cut by 2 bases and J by 8 bases, with 11 bases left in between. The CDR3 length is 14 residues. The germline V gene has CDR1 SGHNT and CDR2 YYREEE (reference sequence). The DNA of the CDR3 is TGTGCCAGCAGCTTATACAGGGTTGATTCACCCCTCCACTTT. This gives the protein CASSLYRVDSPLHF.

The CDR3 DNA follows: TGTGCCAGCAGCCAACAGGCAGGGATGGAAAACACCATATATTTT. Its protein product is CASSQQAGMENTIYF. The genes are TRBV4-2 and TRBJ1-3; D may be TRBD1 (5 bases). There are 15 residues in the CDR3. V dropped 2 bases and J dropped 6 bases, with 14 bases sitting between them. Per germline, CDR1 LGHNA and CDR2 YNFKEQ.

CDR3 residues: CASSYVAGTEAFF. DNA of the CDR3: TGTGCCAGCAGTTACGTGGCAGGAACTGAAGCTTTCTTT. The V and J genes are TRBV6-5 and TRBJ1-1; D not resolved. This CDR3 has 13 residues. Trimming cost V 2 bases and J 5 bases, with 9 bases left between them. CDR1 MNHEY and CDR2 SVGAGI come from the germline V gene.

The chain links TRBV9 to TRBJ2-7; a weak D match, TRBD1 (6 bases). Germline-derived CDR1 and CDR2 are SGDLS and YYNGEE. CDR3 size: 16 residues. Trimming removed 0 bases at V and 6 bases at J, with 19 bases between. CDR3 coding DNA: TGTGCCAGCAGCGTAGGTCCTGGAGCAGGGGCTAGCGAGCAGTACTTC. Residues: CASSVGPGAGASEQYF.

The table lists this clone with a count of one. The V and J genes are TRBV5-1 and TRBJ2-7; D is uncertain. The CDR3 is 14 amino acids. The ends were cut back, 0 bases at V and 0 bases at J, with 7 bases in the middle. Germline V lookup: CDR1 SGHRS, CDR2 YFSETQ. The DNA of the CDR3 is TGCGCCAGCAGCTTGGTGGCTTCCTCCTACGAGCAGTACTTC. This sequence encodes CASSLVASSYEQYF.

This clone appeared a few times. The J gene is TRBJ1-2, the V gene TRBV7-2, with a weak D call TRBD1 (5 bases). The CDR3 length is 16 residues. With 5 bases removed from V and 7 bases from J, the gap between germline ends came to 23 bases. Germline V lookup: CDR1 SGHTA, CDR2 FQGNSA. In DNA form, the CDR3 reads TGTGCCAGCAGCCCCGGGACTACGGTCGCTGCGGGTGGCTACACCTTC. Its translation is CASSPGTTVAAGGYTF.

The V gene is TRBV10-1, the J gene TRBJ2-7; 9 bases agree with TRBD2. The CDR3 has 15 amino acids. Germline V lookup: CDR1 WNHNN, CDR2 SYGVQD (reference sequence). The ends lost 6 bases at V and 2 bases at J; junction bases unmatched: 8. The CDR3 nucleotides read TGCGCCAGCAGAGTAGCGGGGGTGGTTCCCTACGAGCAGTACTTC. The encoded protein is CASRVAGVVPYEQYF.

This rearrangement joins TRBV19 to TRBJ1-2; 10 nucleotides agree with TRBD1. The trim removed 3 bases at V and 1 base at J, leaving 2 bases unmatched. Per the germline V gene, CDR1 is LNHDA and CDR2 is SQIVND (reference sequence). This CDR3 comprises 15 residues. The CDR3 region is CASSIGTGVNYGYTF. The CDR3 nucleotides are TGTGCCAGTAGTATTGGGACAGGGGTTAACTATGGCTACACCTTC.

This clone was seen a single time. CDR3 nucleotides: TGTGCCAGCAAACCTAGGACTAGTAGCTCCTACGAGCAGTACTTC. Residues: CASKPRTSSSYEQYF. The chain is built from TRBV27 and TRBJ2-7, with 7 bases matching TRBD2. The CDR3 totals 15 residues. The V segment lost 7 bases and the J segment 0 bases; nucleotides outside the gene matches: 9. Germline V gene data show CDR1 as MNHEY and CDR2 as SMNVEV (reference sequence).

The rearrangement joins TRBV27 to TRBJ2-7; possible D gene TRBD1, 6 bases. The V gene lost 5 bases and the J gene lost 9 bases, with 44 bases spanning the gap. The CDR3 totals 22 residues. Germline-derived CDR1 and CDR2 are MNHEY and SMNVEV (reference sequence). In DNA form, the CDR3 reads TGTGCCAGCAGTGCCCCCCAGGTGGGGAAACCACCCGGGACAACTTGGGAAACTCGGCAGTACTTC. This encodes CASSAPQVGKPPGTTWETRQYF.

This rearrangement joins TRBV2 to TRBJ2-3; D perhaps matches TRBD2 (7 bases). This CDR3 spans 16 amino acids. V was clipped by 8 bases and J by 3 bases, with 21 bases between them. Germline-derived CDR1 and CDR2 are SNHLY and FYNNEI. The DNA for the CDR3 is TGTGCCAGCGCCCGGGGCACGGGGGGCAGTACAGATACGCAGTATTTT. It translates to CASARGTGGSTDTQYF.

This chain links TRBV10-3 with TRBJ1-3, with D possibly TRBD1 on 5 matching bases. With 5 bases removed from V and 3 bases from J, the gap between germline ends came to 14 bases. CDR3 size: 15 residues. Germline CDR1 and CDR2: ENHRY and SYGVKD. CDR3 sequence: CAISQDGGIGNTIYF. CDR3 bases: TGTGCCATCAGTCAAGACGGGGGTATTGGAAACACCATATATTTT.

J is TRBJ2-5 and V is TRBV5-4; possibly TRBD2 for D (7 bases). Trimming took off 4 bases at V and 1 base at J, with 17 bases between the two ends. Germline CDR1 SGHNT, CDR2 YYREEE (reference sequence). This CDR3 comprises 16 residues. Here the CDR3 reads CASSIRRGGGQETQYF. The CDR3 coding sequence is TGTGCCAGCAGCATTCGCAGGGGAGGGGGCCAAGAGACCCAGTACTTC.